This T cell receptor beta chain was sequenced for a study of cytomegalovirus exposure and HLA in healthy donors. In the PCR, 60 Vbeta and 13 Jbeta primers were used. Sequenced by immunoSEQ multiplex PCR; TCRdb stores in-frame clones only, minus some. The sample holds about 190,000 clones, approximately 78% seen once. This TCR derives from a woman between 25 and 40 years old in good health and CMV-seropositive. Sequencing was done on a sample of PBMCs.

Written as DNA, the CDR3 is TGTGCTAGTGGTTTCGGGGACAATACTAACTATGGCTACACCTTC. As protein: CASGFGDNTNYGYTF. This chain uses TRBV12-5 with TRBJ1-2; TRBD1 is a possible D gene (6 bases). V lost 3 bases, J lost 0 bases, and 11 bases lay in between. Germline lookup yields CDR1 LGHNT and CDR2 FRNRAP. The CDR3 extends over 15 amino acids. Variable domain in full (rest from reference TRBV12-5 and TRBJ1-2): DARVTQTPRHKVTEMGQEVTMRCQPILGHNTVFWYRQTMMQGLELLAYFRNRAPLDDSGMPKDRFSAEMPDATLATLKIQPSEPRDSAVYFCASGFGDNTNYGYTFGSGTRLTVV.